These T cell receptor beta chains were read from a single sample in a study of blood T cells in healthy people across ages. TCRdb itself ran the 5' RACE reads through MiXCR, one entry per CDR3 protein. The profile shows over 1,300,000 distinct CDR3 sequences, almost 60% of them singletons. The source material was blood. The origin of the receptors is a man between 18 and 29 years old in good health. The CDR3 runs from the conserved cysteine through the conserved F or W. A D gene is named only where the DNA matches it firmly. The size entry is marked missing in some rows and otherwise reads once, few, many or a size class.

TRBD2 TRBJ2-1 TRBV14 NA CASSQVSMLADYNEQFF TGTGCCAGCAGCCAAGTGAGCATGCTAGCGGACTACAATGAGCAGTTCTTC
NA TRBJ1-2 TRBV3-1 NA CASSQDKVDHYGYTF TGTGCCAGCAGCCAAGATAAGGTCGATCACTATGGCTACACCTTC
TRBD1 TRBJ1-2 TRBV14 NA CASSQDHGTGIVGYTF TGTGCCAGCAGCCAAGATCACGGGACAGGGATCGTCGGCTACACCTTT
TRBD1 TRBJ1-1 TRBV11-2 NA CASSYQDRGKGAFF TGTGCCAGCAGCTACCAGGACAGGGGTAAGGGAGCTTTCTTT
NA TRBJ2-7 TRBV4-1 few CASSQFGNEQYF TGCGCCAGCAGCCAATTTGGGAACGAGCAGTACTTC
TRBD2 TRBJ2-3 TRBV2 NA CASPTSGGGFTDTQYF TGTGCCAGCCCGACTAGCGGGGGCGGCTTCACAGATACGCAGTATTTT
NA TRBJ1-1 TRBV7-9 NA CASSKGGMVTEAFF TGTGCCAGCAGTAAGGGGGGGATGGTCACTGAAGCTTTCTTT
NA TRBJ2-1 TRBV29-1 NA CSPQVDYNEQFF TGCAGCCCCCAGGTTGACTACAATGAGCAGTTCTTC
NA TRBJ2-5 TRBV6-5 few CASKRRRQVETQYF TGTGCCAGCAAACGGAGGAGACAGGTAGAGACCCAGTACTTC
NA TRBJ2-7 TRBV3-1 NA CASSQTEFYEQYF TGTGCCAGCAGCCAGACAGAGTTCTACGAGCAGTACTTC
TRBD1 TRBJ2-7 TRBV4-1 NA CASSKPGQGATYEQYF TGCGCCAGCAGCAAACCGGGACAGGGAGCCACCTACGAGCAGTACTTC
NA TRBJ2-7 TRBV12-3/TRBV12-4 NA CASSFFGGGSSYEQYF TGTGCCAGCAGTTTTTTCGGCGGGGGCAGCTCCTACGAGCAGTACTTC
NA TRBJ2-7 TRBV11-2 few CASSWGTNEQYF TGTGCCAGCAGCTGGGGTACCAACGAGCAGTACTTC
TRBD2 TRBJ2-3 TRBV14 NA CASSQGGGGRTDTQYF TGTGCCAGCAGCCAAGGTGGCGGGGGACGCACAGATACGCAGTATTTT
TRBD2 TRBJ2-5 TRBV27 NA CASSTRTSGQETQYF TGTGCCAGCAGTACCCGGACTAGCGGGCAAGAGACCCAGTACTTC
TRBD1 TRBJ1-1 TRBV10-3 NA CAASTGEFTEAFF TGTGCCGCCAGCACAGGGGAATTTACTGAAGCTTTCTTT
TRBD2 TRBJ2-7 TRBV5-1 NA CASSNTGLGLSEQYF TGCGCCAGCAGTAACACCGGACTAGGGTTATCCGAGCAGTACTTC
TRBD1 TRBJ2-7 TRBV6-4 NA CASKLLGQGDYEQYF TGTGCCAGCAAGCTATTGGGACAGGGGGACTACGAGCAGTACTTC
NA TRBJ1-2 TRBV27 NA CASSTSGKLWDGYTF TGTGCCAGCAGCACCTCAGGCAAATTATGGGATGGCTACACCTTC
TRBD2 TRBJ2-7 TRBV27 NA CASSRHSGGSQEAQYF TGTGCCAGCAGTCGACATAGCGGGGGCTCCCAAGAGGCCCAGTACTTC
NA TRBJ1-1 TRBV5-1 NA CASKQGIDTEAFF TGCGCCAGTAAACAGGGTATCGACACTGAAGCTTTCTTT
NA TRBJ1-2 TRBV2 NA CASDRYPYGYTF TGTGCCAGCGACAGGTACCCCTATGGCTACACCTTC
TRBD1 TRBJ2-1 TRBV20-1 NA CSAWTGTGGRHEQFF TGCAGTGCTTGGACCGGGACAGGGGGTCGTCATGAGCAGTTCTTC
NA TRBJ1-4 TRBV20-1 NA CSASGGRFEKLFF TGCAGTGCTTCGGGAGGGCGGTTTGAAAAACTGTTTTTT
NA TRBJ1-1 TRBV5-6 NA CASSLVSDTEAFF TGTGCCAGCAGCTTAGTATCTGACACTGAAGCTTTCTTT
TRBD1 TRBJ2-7 TRBV7-9 NA CASSLPPGQGITYEQYF TGTGCCAGCAGCTTACCGCCGGGACAGGGGATTACCTACGAGCAGTACTTC
TRBD2 TRBJ2-1 TRBV20-1 NA CSAGGLAGSGEQFF TGCAGTGCTGGGGGACTAGCGGGATCCGGGGAGCAGTTCTTC
NA TRBJ2-7 TRBV7-6 NA CASSLGTYRGYEQYF TGTGCCAGCAGCTTGGGAACCTACCGGGGCTACGAGCAGTACTTC
TRBD1 TRBJ2-7 TRBV29-1 few CSAQTGASEQYF TGCAGCGCTCAGACAGGGGCCTCCGAGCAGTACTTC
NA TRBJ2-5 TRBV27 NA CASSSVPAAEQYF TGTGCCAGCAGCTCCGTCCCCGCGGCTGAGCAGTACTTC
TRBD2 TRBJ2-1 TRBV15 few CATSRDRDYPSPEQFF TGTGCCACCAGCAGGGACCGGGACTATCCCTCTCCAGAGCAGTTCTTC
TRBD1 TRBJ1-2 TRBV29-1 many CSVEQGGYGYTF TGCAGCGTTGAACAGGGGGGATATGGCTACACCTTC
NA TRBJ2-5 TRBV11-2 NA CASSSIVGQGIETQYF TGTGCCAGCAGCTCAATCGTTGGGCAGGGAATCGAGACCCAGTACTTC
TRBD1 TRBJ2-7 TRBV29-1 few CSVMTGQFYEQYF TGCAGCGTCATGACGGGACAGTTCTACGAGCAGTACTTC
NA TRBJ1-2 TRBV20-1 NA CSAREFLESPNYGYTF TGCAGTGCTAGAGAGTTTTTGGAGTCCCCTAACTATGGCTACACCTTC
NA TRBJ2-3 TRBV6-1 NA CASSEVAEAGTDTQYF TGTGCCAGCAGTGAAGTTGCAGAGGCGGGCACAGATACGCAGTATTTT
NA TRBJ2-5 TRBV4-1 NA CASSQDPPSRGETQYF TGCGCCAGCAGCCAAGATCCCCCTAGCCGAGGGGAGACCCAGTACTTC
TRBD2 TRBJ2-4 TRBV16 NA CASSLAGLAGEKNIQYF TGTGCCAGCAGCCTTGCGGGACTAGCGGGAGAGAAAAACATTCAGTACTTC
TRBD1 TRBJ1-2 TRBV5-1 few CASSLPTGYGYTF TGCGCCAGCAGCTTGCCGACAGGGTATGGCTACACCTTC
NA TRBJ2-4 TRBV28 NA CASSFVGLADPLAKNIQYF TGTGCCAGCAGTTTTGTCGGATTGGCTGATCCTTTAGCCAAAAACATTCAGTACTTC